This T cell receptor beta chain was recorded in a study of blood T cell repertoires in COVID-19. For the study at large: Acute and convalescent COVID-19 specimens originated in the United States, Italy and Spain. PBMCs, B-cell-depleted T cells, or T cells provided the cDNA or gDNA that made up the material.

J was trimmed by 2 bases and V by 1 base; bases with no gene match: 5. The V gene's germline CDR1 is SGHNT and CDR2 YYREEE (reference sequence). This CDR3 region has 17 residues. In the original workflow: It was from reference gene primer amplification that nucleated cell counts were estimated. The protocol was immunoSEQ multiplex PCR, while the TCRdb copy is restricted to in-frame clones and leaves out a portion. The DNA gave D and trimming, while V, J and clone size come from that table. The sample has about 200,000 clones; 75% to 85% are singletons. The specimen was peripheral blood. The rearrangement joins TRBV5-4 to TRBJ1-4, with TRBD1 matching over 10 bases. The receptor was derived from a man aged 60 to 75 with acute or convalescent COVID-19. Here the CDR3 reads CASSLSGTGVTNEKLFF. CDR3 DNA: TGTGCCAGCAGCTTGAGCGGGACAGGGGTTACTAATGAAAAACTGTTTTTT.